This is a list of T cell receptor beta chains from one sample in a study of technical replicates of blood from several donors. The protocol was immunoSEQ multiplex PCR, while the TCRdb copy is restricted to in-frame clones and leaves out a portion. Of about 66,000 clones detected, around 87% appear once; the ten largest clones hold 4.6%. Material for sequencing was PBMCs. The receptors were sampled from a human donor in good health. Some clones in this sample may be carry-over from other donors' samples. Each CDR3 is given with its conserved first and last residue. The D gene is left open where the match is weak. For some rows the clone size is stated as once, few or many, or as a class when expanded; others skip it.

J gene | V gene | D gene | clone size | CDR3 DNA | CDR3 protein
TRBJ1-5 | TRBV23-1 | - | few | TGCGCCAGCAGTCACCGAACCAGGGCTTATAGCAATCAGCCCCAGCATTTT | CASSHRTRAYSNQPQHF
TRBJ2-1 | TRBV9 | - | - | TGTGCCAGCAGCGAGAACCCTAGAAGCTCCTACAATGAGCAGTTCTTC | CASSENPRSSYNEQFF
TRBJ2-5 | TRBV7-6 | - | - | TGTGCCAGCAGCGCTACTGGTCCGGAGACCCAGTACTTC | CASSATGPETQYF
TRBJ2-1 | TRBV19 | TRBD2 | - | TGTGCCAGTAGTAAGCAGCGGGAGCTAAATGAGCAGTTCTTC | CASSKQRELNEQFF
TRBJ2-3 | TRBV11-2 | - | - | TGTGCCAGCAGCTTATTCTCTCGGGGTATCACAGATACGCAGTATTTT | CASSLFSRGITDTQYF
TRBJ2-2 | TRBV7-2 | - | - | TGTGCCAGTAAGACGGGGACAACCACCGGGGAGCTGTTTTTT | CASKTGTTTGELFF
TRBJ1-6 | TRBV7-6 | - | few | TGTGCCAGCAGCCCCAGCTCCTATAATTCACCCCTCCACTTT | CASSPSSYNSPLHF
TRBJ2-5 | TRBV5-4 | - | - | TGTGCCAGCAGCTCAGGCGAGGGTTTAGAGACCCAGTACTTC | CASSSGEGLETQYF
TRBJ2-1 | TRBV11-2 | TRBD2 | - | TGTGCCAGCAGCTTAGTTTGGACTAGCGGCTACAATGAGCAGTTCTTC | CASSLVWTSGYNEQFF
TRBJ2-2 | TRBV5-1 | - | - | TGCGCCAGCAGTTCCGGGTTCACCGGGGAGCTGTTTTTT | CASSSGFTGELFF
TRBJ2-1 | TRBV6-1 | - | - | TGTGCCAGCAGCGGACTGCTTTCGCAGTTCTTC | CASSGLLSQFF
TRBJ2-3 | TRBV4-2 | TRBD1 | - | TGTGCCAGCAGCCGCACGGACAGGGGTGATACGCAGTATTTT | CASSRTDRGDTQYF
TRBJ2-7 | TRBV27 | - | - | TGTGCCAGCAGTTTTAGCAACCTCCTATCACAGCAGTACTTC | CASSFSNLLSQQYF
TRBJ2-7 | TRBV19 | TRBD2 | - | TGTGCCAGTAGTGGACTAGGACACGAGCAGTACTTC | CASSGLGHEQYF
TRBJ2-7 | TRBV7-2 | - | - | TGTGCCAGCAGCGTATGGACTTCCTACGAGCAGTACTTC | CASSVWTSYEQYF
TRBJ1-1 | TRBV19 | TRBD1 | - | TGTGCCAGTAGTATCGGGACAGGCACTGAAGCTTTCTTT | CASSIGTGTEAFF
TRBJ2-3 | TRBV30 | TRBD1 | - | TGTGCCTGGTCACAGGGGGTTTCCACAGATACGCAGTATTTT | CAWSQGVSTDTQYF
TRBJ2-2 | TRBV27 | TRBD1 | - | TGTGCCAGCAGCCTGAGGGGGCTAGACACCGGGGAGCTGTTTTTT | CASSLRGLDTGELFF
TRBJ1-6 | TRBV15 | - | - | TGTGCCACCAGCAGAGATAAGGGACTGCGATTTTCACCCCTCCACTTT | CATSRDKGLRFSPLHF
TRBJ2-1 | TRBV7-9 | - | - | TGTGCCAGCAGCCCCACCGGGGGGCCTGAGCAGTTCTTC | CASSPTGGPEQFF
TRBJ1-1 | TRBV9 | TRBD1 | - | TGTGCCAGCAGCGGCAGGGGGCGAGGCACTGAAGCTTTCTTT | CASSGRGRGTEAFF
TRBJ2-7 | TRBV7-9 | - | - | TGTGCCAGCAGCCCGCCCAGCTCCTACGAGCAGTACTTC | CASSPPSSYEQYF
TRBJ2-5 | TRBV7-7 | - | - | TGTGCCAGCAGCACTGGGCACCAAGAGACCCAGTACTTC | CASSTGHQETQYF